The clone carrying this T cell receptor beta chain was detected ten times or more. Its antigen remains unidentified. These data are taken from a study of T cells in Graves' hyperthyroidism and ophthalmopathy. Study-level results: The model predicted ophthalmopathy a median approximately seven months before onset.

Amplified regions were TCR beta CDR3 sequences from RNA transcripts. The HTBI primer set was used in a first-round RT-PCR of the TCR CDR3. TCRdb fed the multiplex PCR reads into MiXCR, producing one record per CDR3 protein. This sample has some 580,000 distinct CDR3 sequences, with around 16% found just once. Specimen: blood. This sequence was found in a woman between 40 and 55 years old with Graves' ophthalmopathy.

CDR3 sequence: CASSQDRSPGDTYEQYF. CDR3 DNA sequence: TGTGCCAGCAGCCAAGACCGAAGCCCAGGGGATACCTACGAGCAGTACTTC. This chain joins TRBV3-1 and TRBJ2-7; D perhaps matches TRBD1 (6 bases). This CDR3 comprises 17 residues. Trimming removed 0 bases from V and 2 bases from J, with 17 bases in between. Germline CDR1 is LGHDT and CDR2 is YNNKEL (reference sequence).